Each of the 8 T cell receptor beta chains below was sequenced from the same sample in a study of T cell repertoires in cytomegalovirus infection. In TCRdb, the reads were re-called with MiXCR into one record per CDR3 protein. The profile covers just over 150,000 distinct CDR3 sequences, with around 24% appearing a single time and around 9.9% taken by the ten largest. Sequenced sample: PBMCs. The receptors here all came from a human donor in good health (CMV status not recorded). Some clones in this sample may be carry-over from other donors' samples.

This sequence joins TRBV28 and TRBJ1-2; D is possibly TRBD1 (5 bases). There are 13 residues in the CDR3. The germline V gene encodes CDR1 MDHEN and CDR2 SYDVKM. Trimming removed 6 bases at V and 1 base at J, with 9 bases between. The CDR3 DNA follows: TGTGCCAGCAGGGACAATAATAACTATGGCTACACCTTC. Translating gives CASRDNNNYGYTF.

The sample holds many counts of this clonotype. The genes are TRBV7-2 and TRBJ2-7; 13 bases agree with TRBD2. Germline CDR1 and CDR2: SGHTA and FQGNSA. V dropped 3 bases and J dropped 6; count of bases not matched to a gene: 5. The CDR3 covers 15 residues. The CDR3 reads CASSLGTSGIREQYF. For the CDR3, the DNA is TGTGCCAGCAGCTTGGGGACTAGCGGGATTCGCGAGCAGTACTTC.

This clonotype was recorded many times. The chain carries TRBV7-2 and TRBJ2-5; no firm D call. The CDR3 is 13 amino acids. Deletions cut 5 bases from V and 6 bases from J, with 13 bases between. CDR1 is SGHTA, CDR2 FQGNSA, per germline. In DNA, the CDR3 is TGTGCCAGCAGCCTTTCTCAGAGAAAGACCCAGTACTTC. Amino acids: CASSLSQRKTQYF.

This clonotype was seen only a few times. This chain links TRBV5-1 with TRBJ1-2; tentatively, D is TRBD1 (6 bases). Trimming took off 5 bases at V and 3 bases at J, with 17 bases between the two ends. Germline lookup yields CDR1 SGHRS and CDR2 YFSETQ. The CDR3 length is 15 residues. In DNA, the CDR3 is TGCGCCAGCAGGGTACAAAACCAGGGGTACTATGGCTACACCTTC. This translates into CASRVQNQGYYGYTF.

About this clonotype: This may be a read error, as it is one base from a much larger clone. The V gene is TRBV7-2, the J gene TRBJ1-2, with 7 bases matching TRBD1. The J segment lost 8 bases and the V segment lost 5 bases, leaving 14 bases of the junction unmatched. There are 15 residues in the CDR3. Germline V gives CDR1 SGHTA, CDR2 FQGNSA. This chain's CDR3 is CASSPQVDRRQGYTF. In DNA, the CDR3 is TGTGCCAGCAGCCCGCAGGTGGACAGGCGGCAGGGCTACACCTTC.

The V gene is TRBV7-9, the J gene TRBJ2-1; TRBD2 is a possible D gene (5 bases). Germline V lookup: CDR1 SEHNR, CDR2 FQNEAQ (reference sequence). Trimming stripped 5 bases from V and 0 bases from J, with 17 bases between. The length of the CDR3 is 17 residues. The chain's CDR3 is CASSPYRGESSYNEQFF. In nucleotides, the CDR3 is TGTGCCAGCAGCCCTTATCGGGGAGAGAGCTCCTACAATGAGCAGTTCTTC.

The chain has TRBV28 and TRBJ2-7; 10 nucleotides line up with TRBD1. Trimming took 4 bases from V and 0 from J; bases not matched to a gene: 3. The germline V gene has CDR1 MDHEN and CDR2 SYDVKM. This CDR3 is built from 15 residues. The CDR3 DNA follows: TGTGCCAGCAGTTCATGGACAGGGGGCTCCTACGAGCAGTACTTC. Residues: CASSSWTGGSYEQYF.

This clonotype was detected many times. CDR3 nucleotides: TGTGCCTGGAGTCCCCGTGAGGGCCCCTCCTACGAGCAGTACTTC. Translation gives CAWSPREGPSYEQYF. This chain joins TRBV30 and TRBJ2-7; D is possibly TRBD2 (5 bases). This CDR3 spans 15 amino acids. V was clipped by 2 bases and J by 0 bases, with 14 bases between them. Germline CDR1 and CDR2: GTSNPN and SVGIG (reference sequence).